The 7 T cell receptor beta chains listed next were all sequenced from one sample in a study of beta chain features in type 1 diabetes. No antigen is known for these receptors. Expressed TCRB transcripts were sequenced because the entire RNA isolate underwent reverse transcription. Profiled with immunoSEQ multiplex PCR; TCRdb holds only in-frame clones, not every one. The sample contains approximately 260,000 clones, about a fifth of which appear only once. Study-wide findings and caveats: Shortening that was moderate but significant affected the TCRB CDR3s of Type 1 diabetes patients in all four CD4+ subsets.

Input material: naive CD4+ T cells from blood. These receptors were taken from a middle-aged woman with type 1 diabetes.

The chain employs TRBV25-1 and TRBJ2-1; D remains ambiguous. Between the trimmed V and J ends, which lost 4 bases and 0 bases, there was a span of 13 bases. Germline V gives CDR1 MGHDK, CDR2 SYGVNS. The CDR3 sequence is 16 residues long. CDR3 DNA sequence: TGTGCCAGCAGTGGTAGCCGCACGGACTCCTACAATGAGCAGTTCTTC. It translates to CASSGSRTDSYNEQFF.

The chain recombines TRBV5-1 with TRBJ2-7; D ambiguous. Trimming removed 1 base from V and 6 bases from J, with 8 bases in between. Germline V gene data show CDR1 as SGHRS and CDR2 as YFSETQ. The CDR3 sequence is 12 residues long. The CDR3 nucleotides are TGCGCCAGCAGCTTGAGCCCCCCCGAGCAGTACTTC. Residues: CASSLSPPEQYF.

This sequence joins TRBV7-2 and TRBJ1-1; D is unresolved. V shed 1 base and J shed 3 bases, with 12 bases lying between them. The CDR3 is 15 amino acids. Germline V gene data show CDR1 as SGHTA and CDR2 as FQGNSA. CDR3 loop: CASSLDSSGYTEAFF. Written as DNA, the CDR3 is TGTGCCAGCAGCTTAGATTCAAGCGGGTACACTGAAGCTTTCTTT.

CDR3 region: CASRPAGPTEEKLFF. DNA of the CDR3: TGTGCCAGCCGACCCGCCGGCCCTACGGAGGAAAAACTGTTTTTT. The gene calls are TRBV7-9 and TRBJ1-4; D not certain. CDR3 size: 15 residues. Deletions cut 8 bases from V and 8 bases from J, with 21 bases between. CDR1 and CDR2 (germline): SEHNR, FQNEAQ (reference sequence).

The rearrangement uses TRBV30 and TRBJ1-1; 8 bases are shared with TRBD1. In germline, CDR1 is GTSNPN, CDR2 SVGIG (reference sequence). The CDR3 runs 12 residues. Trimming cost V 6 bases and J 6 bases; bases outside gene matches: 6. The CDR3 loop reads CACRRGLAEAFF. The CDR3 nucleotides read TGTGCCTGCCGCAGGGGGCTAGCTGAAGCTTTCTTT.

This chain joins TRBV7-2 and TRBJ2-5, with 9 bases aligning to TRBD1. The trim removed 4 bases at V and 5 bases at J, leaving 11 bases unmatched. The V gene's germline CDR1 is SGHTA and CDR2 FQGNSA. This CDR3 is built from 16 residues. CDR3 residues: CASSSTGQGDWETQYF. The CDR3 DNA is TGTGCCAGCAGCTCTACGGGACAGGGAGATTGGGAGACCCAGTACTTC.

There are a few counts of this clone. The rearrangement uses TRBV10-3 and TRBJ2-5; no definite D call. In germline, CDR1 is ENHRY, CDR2 SYGVKD. Trimming shortened V by 6 bases and J by 5 bases, and 13 bases separated the two germline ends. This CDR3 has 13 amino acids. The chain's CDR3 is CAIRQNPAETQYF. CDR3 bases: TGTGCCATCAGACAGAACCCGGCGGAGACCCAGTACTTC.